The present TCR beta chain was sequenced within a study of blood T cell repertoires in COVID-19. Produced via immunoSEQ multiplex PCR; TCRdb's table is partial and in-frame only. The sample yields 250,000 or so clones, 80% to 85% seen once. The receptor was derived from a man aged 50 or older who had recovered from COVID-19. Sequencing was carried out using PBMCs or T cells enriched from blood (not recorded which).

The CDR3 reads CASSPRADEQYF. CDR3 nucleotide sequence: TGTGCCAGCTCACCACGTGCGGACGAGCAGTACTTC. The genes are TRBV18 and TRBJ2-7; the D is unclear. CDR1 is KGHSH, CDR2 LQKENI, per germline. V was shortened by 1 base and J by 5 bases, with 6 bases between the two germline ends. The CDR3 has 12 residues.